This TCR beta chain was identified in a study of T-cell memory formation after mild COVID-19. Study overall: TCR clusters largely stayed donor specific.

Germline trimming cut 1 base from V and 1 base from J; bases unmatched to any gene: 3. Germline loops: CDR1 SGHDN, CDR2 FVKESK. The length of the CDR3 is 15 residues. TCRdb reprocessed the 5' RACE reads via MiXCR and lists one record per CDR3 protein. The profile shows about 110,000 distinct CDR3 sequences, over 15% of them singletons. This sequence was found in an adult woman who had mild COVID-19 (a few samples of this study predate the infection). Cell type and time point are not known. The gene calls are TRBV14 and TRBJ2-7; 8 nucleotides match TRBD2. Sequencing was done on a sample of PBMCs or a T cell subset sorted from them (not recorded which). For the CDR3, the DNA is TGTGCCAGCAGCCAAGGGCCTAGCGGGTCCTACGAGCAGTACTTC. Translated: CASSQGPSGSYEQYF. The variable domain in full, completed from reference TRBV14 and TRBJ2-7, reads EAGVTQFPSHSVIEKGQTVTLRCDPISGHDNLYWYRRVMGKEIKFLLHFVKESKQDESGMPNNRFLAERTGGTYSTLKVQPAELEDSGVYFCASSQGPSGSYEQYFGPGTRLTVT.